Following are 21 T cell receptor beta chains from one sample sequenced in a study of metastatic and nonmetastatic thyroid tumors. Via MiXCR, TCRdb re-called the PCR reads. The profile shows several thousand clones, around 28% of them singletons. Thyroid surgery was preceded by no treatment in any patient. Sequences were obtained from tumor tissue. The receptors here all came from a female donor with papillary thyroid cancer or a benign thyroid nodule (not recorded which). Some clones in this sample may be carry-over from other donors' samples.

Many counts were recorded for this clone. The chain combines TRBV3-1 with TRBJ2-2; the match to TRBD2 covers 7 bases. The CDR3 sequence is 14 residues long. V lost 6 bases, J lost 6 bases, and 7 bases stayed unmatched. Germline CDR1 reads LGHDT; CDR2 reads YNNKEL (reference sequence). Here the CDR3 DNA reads TGTGCCAGCAGTCTTGCGGGAGAGCCCGGGGAGCTGTTTTTT. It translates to CASSLAGEPGELFF.

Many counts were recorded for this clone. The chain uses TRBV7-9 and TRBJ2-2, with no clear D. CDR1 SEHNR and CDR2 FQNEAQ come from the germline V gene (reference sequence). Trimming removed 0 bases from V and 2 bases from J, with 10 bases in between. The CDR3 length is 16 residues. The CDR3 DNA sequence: TGTGCCAGCAGCTTAGCAGGCCGGGCTAACACCGGGGAGCTGTTTTTT. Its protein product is CASSLAGRANTGELFF.

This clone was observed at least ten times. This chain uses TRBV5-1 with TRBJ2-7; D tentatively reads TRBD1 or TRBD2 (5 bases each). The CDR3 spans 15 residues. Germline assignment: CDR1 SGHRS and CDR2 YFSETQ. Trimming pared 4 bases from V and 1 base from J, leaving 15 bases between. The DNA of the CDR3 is TGCGCCAGCAGCCCGGGACCTGAAGATTCCTACGAGCAGTACTTC. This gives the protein CASSPGPEDSYEQYF.

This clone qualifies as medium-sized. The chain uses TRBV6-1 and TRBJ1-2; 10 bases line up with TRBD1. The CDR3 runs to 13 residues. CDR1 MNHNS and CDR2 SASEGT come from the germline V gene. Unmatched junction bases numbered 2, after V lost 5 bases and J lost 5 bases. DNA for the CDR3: TGTGCCAGCAGTTGGGGACAGGGGTATGGCTACACCTTC. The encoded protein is CASSWGQGYGYTF.

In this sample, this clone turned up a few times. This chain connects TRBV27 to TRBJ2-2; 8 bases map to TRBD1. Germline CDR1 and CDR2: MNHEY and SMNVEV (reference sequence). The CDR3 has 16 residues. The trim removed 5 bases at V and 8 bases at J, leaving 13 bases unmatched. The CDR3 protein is CASSVGIGTGIGELFF. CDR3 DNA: TGTGCCAGCAGTGTGGGAATCGGGACAGGAATTGGGGAGCTGTTTTTT.

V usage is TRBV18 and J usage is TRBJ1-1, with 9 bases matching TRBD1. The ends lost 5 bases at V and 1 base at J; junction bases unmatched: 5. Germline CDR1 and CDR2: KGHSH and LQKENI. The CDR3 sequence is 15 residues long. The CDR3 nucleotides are TGTGCCAGCTCATGGGGACAGGGTAGGAACACTGAAGCTTTCTTT. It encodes CASSWGQGRNTEAFF. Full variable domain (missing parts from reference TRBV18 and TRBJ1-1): NAGVMQNPRHLVRRRGQEARLRCSPMKGHSHVYWYRQLPEEGLKFMVYLQKENIIDESGMPKERFSAEFPKEGPSILRIQQVVRGDSAAYFCASSWGQGRNTEAFFGQGTRLTVV.

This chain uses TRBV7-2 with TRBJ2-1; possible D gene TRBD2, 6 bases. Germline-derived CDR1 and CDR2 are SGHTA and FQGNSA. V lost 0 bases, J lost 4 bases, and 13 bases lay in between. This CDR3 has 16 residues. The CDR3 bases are TGTGCCAGCAGCTTAGCCCGGGAGCGGAATTACAATGAGCAGTTCTTC. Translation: CASSLARERNYNEQFF.

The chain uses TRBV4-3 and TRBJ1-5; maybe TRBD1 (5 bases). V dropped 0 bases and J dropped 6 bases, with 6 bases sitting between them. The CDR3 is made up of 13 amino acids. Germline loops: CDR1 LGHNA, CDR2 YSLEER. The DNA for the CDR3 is TGCGCCAGCAGCCAAGACAGGGTTCAGCCCCAGCATTTT. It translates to CASSQDRVQPQHF.

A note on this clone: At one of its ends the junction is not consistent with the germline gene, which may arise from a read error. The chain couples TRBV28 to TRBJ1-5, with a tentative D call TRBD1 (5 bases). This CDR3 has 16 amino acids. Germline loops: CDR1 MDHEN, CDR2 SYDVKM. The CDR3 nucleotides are TGTGCCAGCATCACGGGACGGGGAGGGGTGTATCAGCCCCAGCACTTT. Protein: CASITGRGGVYQPQHF.

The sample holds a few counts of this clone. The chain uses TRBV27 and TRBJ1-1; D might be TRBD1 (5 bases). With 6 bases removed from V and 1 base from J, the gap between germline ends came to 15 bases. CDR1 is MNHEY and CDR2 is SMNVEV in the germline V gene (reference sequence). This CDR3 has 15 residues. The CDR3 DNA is TGTGCCAGCAGAGAACCGACAGACCGGAACACTGAAGCTTTCTTT. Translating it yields CASREPTDRNTEAFF.

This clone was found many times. CDR3: CSARDLVGETQYF. The CDR3 DNA reads as TGCAGTGCTAGAGATTTGGTTGGGGAGACCCAGTACTTC. This chain uses TRBV20-1 with TRBJ2-5; D remains unclear. CDR1 and CDR2 (germline): DFQATT, SNEGSKA (reference sequence). This CDR3 comprises 13 residues. The V end was cut by 0 bases, the J end by 5 bases, with 10 bases between.

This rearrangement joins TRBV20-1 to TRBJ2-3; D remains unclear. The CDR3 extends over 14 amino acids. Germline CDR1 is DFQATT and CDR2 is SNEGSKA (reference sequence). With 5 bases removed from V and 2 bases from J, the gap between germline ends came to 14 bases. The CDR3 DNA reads TGCAGTGCTGACGCGACGACCTTCACAGATACGCAGTATTTT. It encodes CSADATTFTDTQYF.

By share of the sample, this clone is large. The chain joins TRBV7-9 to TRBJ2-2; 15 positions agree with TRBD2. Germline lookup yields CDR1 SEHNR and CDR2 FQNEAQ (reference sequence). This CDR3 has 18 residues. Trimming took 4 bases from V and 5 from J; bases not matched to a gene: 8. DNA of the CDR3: TGTGCCAGCAGCTCGTGGACTAGCGGGAGGGCGAGGACCGGGGAGCTGTTTTTT. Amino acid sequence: CASSSWTSGRARTGELFF.

The CDR3 is CASSFSNYNEQFF. CDR3 coding DNA: TGTGCCAGCAGTTTTTCCAATTACAATGAGCAGTTCTTC. The chain recombines TRBV27 with TRBJ2-1; no firm D call. CDR3 length: 13 amino acids. Between the trimmed V and J ends, which lost 3 bases and 4 bases, there was a span of 7 bases. Germline assignment: CDR1 MNHEY and CDR2 SMNVEV (reference sequence).

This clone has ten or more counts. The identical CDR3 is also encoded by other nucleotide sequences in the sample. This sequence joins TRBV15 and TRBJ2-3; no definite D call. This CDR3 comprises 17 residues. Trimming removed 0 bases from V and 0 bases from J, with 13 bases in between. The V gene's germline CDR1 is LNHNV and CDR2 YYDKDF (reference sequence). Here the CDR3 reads CATSRDFGASSTDTQYF. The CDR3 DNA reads TGTGCCACCAGCAGAGATTTCGGAGCTTCTAGCACAGATACGCAGTATTTT.

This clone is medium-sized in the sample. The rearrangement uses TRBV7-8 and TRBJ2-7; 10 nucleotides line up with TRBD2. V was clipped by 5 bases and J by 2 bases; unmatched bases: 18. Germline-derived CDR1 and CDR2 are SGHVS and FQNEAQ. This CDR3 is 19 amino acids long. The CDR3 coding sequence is TGTGCCAGCAGCGGCAGTTCGGAGCGGGAGGGTATTAGACCCTACGAGCAGTACTTC. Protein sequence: CASSGSSEREGIRPYEQYF.

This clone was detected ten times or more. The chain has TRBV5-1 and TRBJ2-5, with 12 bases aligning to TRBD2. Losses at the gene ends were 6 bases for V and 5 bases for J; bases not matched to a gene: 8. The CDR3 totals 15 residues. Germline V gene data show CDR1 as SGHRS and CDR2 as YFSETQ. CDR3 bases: TGCGCCAGCACCAAGACTAGCGGGAGCTCGGAGACCCAGTACTTC. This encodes CASTKTSGSSETQYF.

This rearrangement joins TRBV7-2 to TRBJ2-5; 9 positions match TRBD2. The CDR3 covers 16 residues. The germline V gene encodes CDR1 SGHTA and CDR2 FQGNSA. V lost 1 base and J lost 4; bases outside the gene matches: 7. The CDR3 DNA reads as TGTGCCAGCAGCTTAGGAGCTGGCGGGAGGGTAGAGACCCAGTACTTC. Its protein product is CASSLGAGGRVETQYF. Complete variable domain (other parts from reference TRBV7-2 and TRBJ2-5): GAGVSQSPSNKVTEKGKDVELRCDPISGHTALYWYRQSLGQGLEFLIYFQGNSAPDKSGLPSDRFSAERTGGSVSTLTIQRTQQEDSAVYLCASSLGAGGRVETQYFGPGTRLLVL.

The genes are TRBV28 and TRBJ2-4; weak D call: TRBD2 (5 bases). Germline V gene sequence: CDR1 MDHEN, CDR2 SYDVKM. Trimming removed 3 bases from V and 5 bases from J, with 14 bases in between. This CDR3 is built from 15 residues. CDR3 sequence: CASSLSGRRQNIQYF. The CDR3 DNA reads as TGTGCCAGCAGTTTGTCAGGCAGGAGGCAAAACATTCAGTACTTC.

The CDR3 loop is CASSQSHEQYF. In nucleotides, the CDR3 is TGTGCCAGCAGCCAGAGTCACGAGCAGTACTTC. The genes are TRBV3-1 and TRBJ2-7, with unresolved D. V lost 3 bases and J lost 5, with 5 bases in between. From germline, CDR1 is LGHDT and CDR2 YNNKEL (reference sequence). The CDR3 length is 11 residues.

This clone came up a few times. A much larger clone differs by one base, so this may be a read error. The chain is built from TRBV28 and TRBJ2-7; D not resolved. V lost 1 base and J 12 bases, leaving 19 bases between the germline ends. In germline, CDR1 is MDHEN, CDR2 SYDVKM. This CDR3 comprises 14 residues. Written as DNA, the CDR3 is TGTGCCAGCAGTTTATTAGGCTCCCGTATGTGGCGGTACTTC. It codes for CASSLLGSRMWRYF.